This TCR beta chain was observed in a study of T cells in Graves' hyperthyroidism and ophthalmopathy. Overall study: Before any treatment, at initial diagnosis, peripheral blood was collected. Study outcomes and limitations: Most thyroid clonotypes that were expanded above 0.001 also turned up in blood.

The CDR3 has 15 residues. V lost 4 bases to trimming and J lost 2 bases; unmatched junction nucleotides: 5. The germline V gene encodes CDR1 SGDLS and CDR2 YYNGEE. With regard to this clonotype: No antigen is known for it.

The TCR beta CDR3 regions underwent amplification using RNA transcripts as the source. RT-PCR in the first round (using the HTBI primer set) targeted the TCR CDR3. Each CDR3 protein is one row after TCRdb ran MiXCR on the multiplex PCR reads. The data show 200,000 to 300,000 distinct CDR3 sequences, approximately 24% seen once. Thyroid ultrasound, orbital computed tomography, clinical symptoms, and serum thyroxine and TRAb underpinned diagnoses. The sample consisted of blood. The rearrangement joins TRBV9 to TRBJ2-7; TRBD2 matches 11 bases. This clonotype was sampled from a woman aged 35 to 49 with Graves' ophthalmopathy. In DNA, the CDR3 is TGTGCCAGCAGCACACAGACTAGCGGGACCTACGAGCAGTACTTC. Protein: CASSTQTSGTYEQYF.